A single sample is the source of the 18 T cell receptor beta chains below, sequenced in a study of control samples from healthy donors and cancer patients. TCRdb's table, derived via immunoSEQ multiplex PCR, lists solely in-frame clones and lacks some. The table lists some 99,000 clones, around nine tenths of them singletons. Sequencing was carried out using blood. These receptors all come from a human donor in good health. The donor label of this sample is uncertain.

V and J are TRBV28 and TRBJ2-3; D is undetermined. Germline V gene data show CDR1 as MDHEN and CDR2 as SYDVKM. Trimming left V 6 bases short and J 4 bases short, with 11 bases between. The CDR3 contains 13 residues. In DNA, the CDR3 is TGTGCCAGCAGCACATCGACTCCAGATACGCAGTATTTT. Its protein is CASSTSTPDTQYF.

V gene TRBV6-5 combines with J gene TRBJ1-6; 8 bases agree with TRBD1. This CDR3 comprises 14 residues. Losses at the gene ends were 6 bases for V and 6 bases for J; bases not matched to a gene: 4. Germline V gene data show CDR1 as MNHEY and CDR2 as SVGAGI. The CDR3 coding sequence is TGTGCCAGCAGCAGACAGGGGCCTAATTCACCCCTCCACTTT. It is translated as CASSRQGPNSPLHF.

The genes are TRBV10-1 and TRBJ2-3; D gene uncertain. Germline V gives CDR1 WNHNN, CDR2 SYGVQD (reference sequence). V lost 2 bases and J lost 5, with 20 bases in between. The CDR3 has 17 amino acids. In DNA, the CDR3 is TGCGCCAGCAGTGAGGGTCCGACCGACCCCTCGTTAGATACGCAGTATTTT. Protein sequence: CASSEGPTDPSLDTQYF.

V is TRBV3-1 (or the pseudogene TRBV3-2) and J is TRBJ2-5; D is ambiguous. Germline CDR1 LGHDT, CDR2 YNNKEL (reference sequence). The V and J ends lost 1 base and 4 bases respectively, with 7 bases between them. The CDR3 has 13 amino acids. CDR3 protein: CASSQGRRETQYF. CDR3 sequence (DNA): TGTGCCAGCAGCCAAGGTCGTAGAGAGACCCAGTACTTC.

The chain recombines TRBV5-1 with TRBJ2-2; perhaps TRBD1 as D (6 bases). The germline CDR1 and CDR2 sequences are SGHRS and YFSETQ. There are 16 residues in the CDR3. V was trimmed by 4 bases and J by 3 bases, leaving 16 bases between them. CDR3 loop: CASSLERGSYTGELFF. CDR3 in DNA: TGCGCCAGCAGCCTTGAGAGGGGGTCGTACACCGGGGAGCTGTTTTTT.

This clone was observed a single time. Compared with germline, one end of the junction differs, possibly owing to a read error. The genes are TRBV27 and TRBJ1-2; 7 bases map to TRBD1. Germline CDR1 is MNHEY and CDR2 is SMNVEV (reference sequence). This CDR3 spans 15 amino acids. DNA of the CDR3: TGTGCTAGCAAGGACAGGTTTTCGTTTTTGTATGGCTACACCTTC. Residues: CASKDRFSFLYGYTF.

This clone showed up just once. The chain uses TRBV5-1 and TRBJ2-2; D gene unclear. Germline lookup yields CDR1 SGHRS and CDR2 YFSETQ. Trimming cost V 0 bases and J 5 bases, with 8 bases left between them. The CDR3 spans 14 residues. DNA for the CDR3: TGCGCCAGCAGCTTGGCAGACAATACCGGGGAGCTGTTTTTT. It codes for CASSLADNTGELFF. The full variable domain, in which reference TRBV5-1 and TRBJ2-2 provide the parts outside the CDR3, is KAGVTQTPRYLIKTRGQQVTLSCSPISGHRSVSWYQQTPGQGLQFLFEYFSETQRNKGNFPGRFSGRQFSNSRSEMNVSTLELGDSALYLCASSLADNTGELFFGEGSRLTVL.

This chain joins TRBV6-4 and TRBJ1-2, with TRBD1 as a possible D gene (6 bases). The CDR3 totals 15 residues. The germline V gene has CDR1 MRHNA and CDR2 SNTAGT. Between the trimmed V and J ends, which lost 3 bases and 2 bases, there was a span of 13 bases. In nucleotides, the CDR3 is TGTGCCAGCAGTGAAATCGGAGGACAGAACTATGGCTACACCTTC. This codes for CASSEIGGQNYGYTF.

V is TRBV4-1 and J is TRBJ1-6; D remains unclear. Germline lookup yields CDR1 MGHRA and CDR2 YSYEKL. CDR3 length: 13 amino acids. V was shortened by 2 bases and J by 6 bases, with 5 bases between the two germline ends. CDR3 nucleotide sequence: TGCGCCAGCAGCCAAACATTTAATTCACCCCTCCACTTT. Translated, it gives CASSQTFNSPLHF.

This chain joins TRBV7-3 and TRBJ2-1, with D tentatively TRBD2 (5 bases). There are 15 residues in the CDR3. CDR1 and CDR2 (germline): SGHTA, FQGTGA. The germline V and J ends were trimmed by 1 base and 2 bases, with 9 bases remaining between them. CDR3 sequence reads: CASSLNGLTYNEQFF. The CDR3 nucleotides read TGTGCCAGCAGCTTAAACGGACTTACCTACAATGAGCAGTTCTTC.

The chain links TRBV2 to TRBJ2-5; possibly TRBD1 for D (5 bases). Trimming took 4 bases from V and 4 from J, leaving 13 bases between them. CDR1 is SNHLY, CDR2 FYNNEI, per germline. The CDR3 is made up of 14 amino acids. The CDR3 DNA reads TGTGCCAGCAGTGTATCCAGGGTCGGAGAGACCCAGTACTTC. Amino acids: CASSVSRVGETQYF.

This chain links TRBV28 with TRBJ2-1, with 9 bases aligning to TRBD1. The CDR3 is made up of 16 amino acids. Per the germline V gene, CDR1 is MDHEN and CDR2 is SYDVKM. The J segment lost 5 bases and the V segment lost 5 bases, leaving 10 bases of the junction unmatched. The CDR3 loop is CASSGRRDRDNNEQFF. The CDR3 DNA reads TGTGCCAGCAGTGGACGCCGGGACAGGGATAACAATGAGCAGTTCTTC.

This chain links TRBV28 with TRBJ2-3; 7 bases line up with TRBD2. The germline V gene encodes CDR1 MDHEN and CDR2 SYDVKM. The CDR3 runs 16 residues. The V gene end was trimmed by 10 bases and the J gene end by 1 base; junction bases not matched to a gene: 14. CDR3 loop: CATTRGGATGTDTQYF. As DNA, the CDR3 is TGTGCCACCACGCGGGGAGGGGCGACTGGCACAGATACGCAGTATTTT.

The CDR3 region is CATSSTRDGGTGELFF. DNA for the CDR3: TGTGCCACCAGTTCTACCCGGGACGGGGGCACCGGGGAGCTGTTTTTT. The gene calls are TRBV24-1 and TRBJ2-2, with TRBD2 as a possible D gene (6 bases). Trimming pared 6 bases from V and 4 bases from J, leaving 17 bases between. Per the germline V gene, CDR1 is KGHDR and CDR2 is SFDVKD. This CDR3 spans 16 amino acids.

V is TRBV7-8 and J is TRBJ2-3, with 9 bases fitting TRBD1. CDR3 length: 18 residues. CDR1 SGHVS and CDR2 FQNEAQ come from the germline V gene. V was clipped by 5 bases and J by 2 bases; unmatched bases: 14. The CDR3 loop is CASSTPRAGTGITDTQYF. The CDR3 bases are TGTGCCAGCAGCACCCCCCGGGCGGGGACAGGGATCACAGATACGCAGTATTTT.

The CDR3 DNA sequence: TGCGCCAGCAGCCTGGCACCTTGGACAGGGACTGCAACTGAAGCTTTCTTT. Amino acid sequence: CASSLAPWTGTATEAFF. The J gene is TRBJ1-1, the V gene TRBV5-1; 8 bases are shared with TRBD1. The V gene's germline CDR1 is SGHRS and CDR2 YFSETQ. CDR3 length: 17 amino acids. Unmatched junction bases numbered 16, after V lost 4 bases and J lost 5 bases.

This clone was seen just once. This chain links TRBV7-2 with TRBJ2-1; D is uncertain. The CDR3 contains 10 residues. CDR1 and CDR2 (germline): SGHTA, FQGNSA. V shed 3 bases and J shed 11 bases, with 5 bases lying between them. CDR3 loop: CASSLGQQFF. The CDR3 DNA reads TGTGCCAGCAGCTTGGGCCAGCAGTTCTTC.

This clone turned up a few times. V gene TRBV2 combines with J gene TRBJ1-6, with TRBD1 identical over 7 bases. J was trimmed by 3 bases and V by 11 bases; bases with no gene match: 7. The CDR3 loop spans 14 amino acids. Per germline, CDR1 SNHLY and CDR2 FYNNEI. The CDR3 sequence is CASGQSNYNSPLHF. The CDR3 DNA is TGTGCCTCGGGACAGTCGAACTATAATTCACCCCTCCACTTT. The variable domain in full, with the rest retrieved from reference TRBV2 and TRBJ1-6, is EPEVTQTPSHQVTQMGQEVILRCVPISNHLYFYWYRQILGQKVEFLVSFYNNEISEKSEIFDDQFSVERPDGSNFTLKIRSTKLEDSAMYFCASGQSNYNSPLHFGNGTRLTVT.